These 15 T cell receptor beta chains came from one sample sequenced in a study of cytomegalovirus exposure and HLA in healthy donors. 13 Jbeta primers and 60 Vbeta primers were used for the PCR. Data came from immunoSEQ multiplex PCR; TCRdb stores just in-frame clones and leaves some out. The profile shows 190,000 or so clones, less than 90% of them singletons. Sequencing input: PBMCs. The receptors here all came from a man aged 50-60 years in good health and CMV-seronegative.

The CDR3 spells CASSQTPTGIPYEQYF. CDR3 DNA: TGCGCCAGCAGCCAGACGCCGACAGGGATCCCCTACGAGCAGTACTTC. This sequence joins TRBV4-1 and TRBJ2-5; 7 positions agree with TRBD1. The J call is uncertain, as TRBJ2-7 better fits the DNA end. The CDR3 is 16 residues long. The germline V gene has CDR1 MGHRA and CDR2 YSYEKL.

The chain carries TRBV11-3 and TRBJ2-7; 8 bases are shared with TRBD1. The CDR3 extends over 13 amino acids. CDR1 is SGHNT, CDR2 YENEEA, per germline. V shed 3 bases, J shed 6 bases, and the junction held 4 bases outside the gene matches. The CDR3 is CASSFTGGREQYF. The CDR3 DNA sequence: TGTGCCAGCAGCTTCACAGGGGGACGCGAGCAGTACTTC.

Here the CDR3 reads CASSPPSVASGELFF. The CDR3, as DNA: TGTGCCAGCTCACCACCGTCTGTAGCGTCCGGGGAGCTGTTTTTT. The chain joins TRBV18 to TRBJ2-2, with D possibly being TRBD2 (5 bases). Trimming removed 0 bases at V and 6 bases at J, with 11 bases between. CDR3 length: 15 residues. Germline CDR1 is KGHSH and CDR2 is LQKENI.

This clone occurred once. The chain combines TRBV7-8 with TRBJ1-2; 8 nucleotides align to TRBD1. Germline V gene sequence: CDR1 SGHVS, CDR2 FQNEAQ. V lost 5 bases to trimming and J lost 4 bases; unmatched junction nucleotides: 6. The CDR3 loop spans 14 amino acids. CDR3 loop: CASSERQGSYGYTF. The CDR3 nucleotides are TGTGCCAGCAGCGAACGACAGGGGAGCTATGGCTACACCTTC.

This clone was observed a handful of times. V is TRBV18 and J is TRBJ1-1, with D perhaps TRBD1 (5 bases). V was trimmed by 2 bases and J by 1 base, leaving 11 bases between them. Germline V lookup: CDR1 KGHSH, CDR2 LQKENI. The CDR3 has 15 amino acids. This CDR3 is CASSPGAGKNTEAFF. The CDR3 DNA follows: TGTGCCAGCTCACCAGGGGCAGGGAAGAACACTGAAGCTTTCTTT.

The DNA of the CDR3 is TGCGCCAGCAGCTTCGGACAGCTATCTGGCGAGCAGTACTTC. Translated: CASSFGQLSGEQYF. The V and J genes are TRBV5-1 and TRBJ2-7, with TRBD1 as a possible D gene (6 bases). V lost 2 bases and J lost 6, with 15 bases in between. CDR3 length: 14 residues. Germline assignment: CDR1 SGHRS and CDR2 YFSETQ.

The chain uses TRBV5-1 and TRBJ1-1; D might be TRBD1 (6 bases). There are 13 residues in the CDR3. The germline V and J ends were trimmed by 1 base and 4 bases, with 8 bases remaining between them. CDR1 and CDR2 from the germline V gene are SGHRS and YFSETQ. CDR3 sequence (DNA): TGCGCCAGCAGCTTGACAGGGAGCACTGAAGCTTTCTTT. Amino acids: CASSLTGSTEAFF.

This clone came up once. The chain employs TRBV11-2 and TRBJ2-3, with a weak D call TRBD1 (5 bases). The length of the CDR3 is 15 residues. Germline V gene lookup returns CDR1 SGHAT and CDR2 FQNNGV. V lost 5 bases, J lost 3 bases, and 15 bases lay in between. CDR3: CASSPTRVGTDTQYF. CDR3 coding DNA: TGTGCCAGCAGCCCAACCAGGGTTGGAACAGATACGCAGTATTTT.

The gene calls are TRBV5-1 and TRBJ2-5, with no clear D. The CDR3 consists of 11 residues. V was pared by 2 bases and J by 5 bases, with 4 bases between. Germline V gene lookup returns CDR1 SGHRS and CDR2 YFSETQ. CDR3 residues: CASSFEETQYF. CDR3 nucleotide sequence: TGCGCCAGCAGCTTCGAGGAGACCCAGTACTTC. Filled out from reference TRBV5-1 and TRBJ2-5, the complete variable domain reads KAGVTQTPRYLIKTRGQQVTLSCSPISGHRSVSWYQQTPGQGLQFLFEYFSETQRNKGNFPGRFSGRQFSNSRSEMNVSTLELGDSALYLCASSFEETQYFGPGTRLLVL.

The chain recombines TRBV6-1 with TRBJ2-3; perhaps TRBD2 as D (6 bases). Trimming removed 7 bases at V and 5 bases at J, with 13 bases between. Germline V gene data show CDR1 as MNHNS and CDR2 as SASEGT. The length of the CDR3 is 13 residues. The CDR3 bases are TGTGCCAGCAAGGAGGGCATGGTAGATACGCAGTATTTT. Residues: CASKEGMVDTQYF.

J is TRBJ2-5 and V is TRBV7-8; 9 bases align to TRBD2. Trimming took 11 bases from V and 5 from J; bases not matched to a gene: 15. CDR3 size: 15 residues. The germline V gene encodes CDR1 SGHVS and CDR2 FQNEAQ. In DNA, the CDR3 is TGTGCCGCCGCAGTGGGGCGGGGGGGCCACGAGACCCAGTACTTC. It encodes CAAAVGRGGHETQYF.

The V and J genes are TRBV7-9 and TRBJ2-7, with D perhaps matching TRBD1 (5 bases). The germline V gene has CDR1 SEHNR and CDR2 FQNEAQ (reference sequence). The CDR3 sequence is 16 residues long. The ends were cut back, 4 bases at V and 0 bases at J, with 16 bases in the middle. CDR3 DNA sequence: TGTGCCAGCAGCTATCTAAGGGGTTCGGGCTCCTACGAGCAGTACTTC. Translating gives CASSYLRGSGSYEQYF.

CDR3 coding DNA: TGCGCCAGCAGCTTTGGGACACCTTCTGGGGCCAACGTCCTGACTTTC. Amino acids: CASSFGTPSGANVLTF. V usage is TRBV5-1 and J usage is TRBJ2-6, with a tentative D call TRBD1 (6 bases). Trimming left V 2 bases short and J 1 base short, with 10 bases between. This CDR3 has 16 residues. CDR1 is SGHRS, CDR2 YFSETQ, per germline.

CDR3 DNA: TGTGCCAGCAGCCTAGGACTAGCCGCAGATACGCAGTATTTT. Translated, it gives CASSLGLAADTQYF. The rearrangement joins TRBV7-3 to TRBJ2-3, with 8 bases aligning to TRBD2. CDR3 length equals 14 residues. Trimming removed 5 bases from V and 4 bases from J; junction bases left unmatched: 5. The germline CDR1 and CDR2 sequences are SGHTA and FQGTGA.

This chain connects TRBV4-3 to TRBJ2-7; TRBD1 agrees at 8 bases. CDR3 size: 13 residues. CDR1 and CDR2 from the germline V gene are LGHNA and YSLEER. With V trimmed by 5 bases and J by 7 bases, 7 bases remained unmatched. The CDR3 nucleotides are TGCGCCAGCAGCTGGGCAGGGGGCGGTGAGCAGTACTTC. It encodes CASSWAGGGEQYF.